This paragraph covers one T cell receptor beta chain sequence. Only in-frame clones appear in the TCRdb table, and some are missing; sequencing was by immunoSEQ multiplex PCR. The data contain around 250,000 clones, around 91% of them singletons. These data belong to a study of cytomegalovirus exposure and HLA in healthy donors. The trim removed 6 bases at V and 2 bases at J, leaving 15 bases unmatched. Germline lookup yields CDR1 SEHNR and CDR2 FQNEAQ (reference sequence). The length of the CDR3 is 17 residues. The V and J genes are TRBV7-9 and TRBJ2-7; 8 bases fit TRBD1. Sequenced: PBMCs. This TCR was recovered from a woman aged 18-29 years in good health and CMV-seronegative. This chain's CDR3 is CASSLAIGQGAPYEQYV. CDR3 DNA sequence: TGTGCCAGCAGTCTCGCTATTGGGCAGGGGGCCCCCTACGAGCAGTACGTC.